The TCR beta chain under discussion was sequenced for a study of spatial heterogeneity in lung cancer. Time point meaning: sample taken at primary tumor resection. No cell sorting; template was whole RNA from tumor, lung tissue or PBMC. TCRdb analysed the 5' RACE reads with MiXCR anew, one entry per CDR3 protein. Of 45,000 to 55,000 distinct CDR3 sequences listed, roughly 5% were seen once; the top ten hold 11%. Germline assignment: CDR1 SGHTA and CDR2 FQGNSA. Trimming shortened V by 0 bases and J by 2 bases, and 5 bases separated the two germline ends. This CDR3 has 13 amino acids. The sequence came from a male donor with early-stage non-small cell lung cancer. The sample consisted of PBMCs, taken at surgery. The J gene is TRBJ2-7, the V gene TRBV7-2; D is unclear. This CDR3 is CASSLALTYEQYF. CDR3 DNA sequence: TGTGCCAGCAGCTTAGCTCTTACCTACGAGCAGTACTTC.